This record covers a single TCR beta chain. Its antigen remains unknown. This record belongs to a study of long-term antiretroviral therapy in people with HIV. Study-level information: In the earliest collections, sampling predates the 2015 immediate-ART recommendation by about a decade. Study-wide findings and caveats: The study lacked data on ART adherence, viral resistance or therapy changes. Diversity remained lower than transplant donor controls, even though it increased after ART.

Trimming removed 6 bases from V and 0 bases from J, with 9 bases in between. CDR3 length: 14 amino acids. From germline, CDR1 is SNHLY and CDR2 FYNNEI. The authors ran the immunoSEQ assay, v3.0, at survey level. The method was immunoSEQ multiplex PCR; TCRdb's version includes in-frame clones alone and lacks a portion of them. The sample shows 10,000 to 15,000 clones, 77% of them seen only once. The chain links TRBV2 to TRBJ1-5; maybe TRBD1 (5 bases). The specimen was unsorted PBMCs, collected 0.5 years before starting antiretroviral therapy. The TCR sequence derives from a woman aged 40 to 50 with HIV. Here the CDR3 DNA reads TGTGCCAGCAGCGGGGCAGTTAGCAATCAGCCCCAGCATTTT. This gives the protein CASSGAVSNQPQHF.